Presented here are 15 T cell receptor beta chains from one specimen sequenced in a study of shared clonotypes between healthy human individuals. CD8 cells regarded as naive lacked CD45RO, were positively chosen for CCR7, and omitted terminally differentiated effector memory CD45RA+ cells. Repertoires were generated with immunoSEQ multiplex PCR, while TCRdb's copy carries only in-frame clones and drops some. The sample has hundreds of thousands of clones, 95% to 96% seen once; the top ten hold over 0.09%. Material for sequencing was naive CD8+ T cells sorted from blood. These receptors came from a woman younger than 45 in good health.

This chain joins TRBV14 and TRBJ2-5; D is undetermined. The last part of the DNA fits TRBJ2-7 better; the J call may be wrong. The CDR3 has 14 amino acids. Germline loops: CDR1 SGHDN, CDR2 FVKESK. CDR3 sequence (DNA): TGTGCCAGCAGCATAGGGTCCTCGATCTACGAGCAGTACTTC. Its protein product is CASSIGSSIYEQYF.

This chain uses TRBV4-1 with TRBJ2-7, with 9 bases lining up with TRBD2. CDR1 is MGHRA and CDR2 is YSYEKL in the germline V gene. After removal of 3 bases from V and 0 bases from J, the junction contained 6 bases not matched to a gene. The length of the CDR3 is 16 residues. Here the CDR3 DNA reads TGCGCCAGCAGCCACCGTCTAGCGGGACCCTCCTACGAGCAGTACTTC. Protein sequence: CASSHRLAGPSYEQYF.

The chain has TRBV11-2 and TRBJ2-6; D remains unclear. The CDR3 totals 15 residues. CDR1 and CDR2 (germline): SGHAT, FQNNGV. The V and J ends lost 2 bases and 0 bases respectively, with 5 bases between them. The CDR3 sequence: CASSLRTSGANVLTF. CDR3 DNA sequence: TGTGCCAGCAGCTTAAGGACCTCTGGGGCCAACGTCCTGACTTTC.

In DNA form, the CDR3 reads TGTGCCAGCAGTTTACCCCCGTCACCCCTCCACTTT. Encoded protein: CASSLPPSPLHF. The chain is built from TRBV28 and TRBJ1-6; no reliable D call. This CDR3 spans 12 amino acids. The V gene's germline CDR1 is MDHEN and CDR2 SYDVKM. Trimming took 2 bases from V and 10 from J, leaving 6 bases between them. The full variable domain, its missing parts supplied by reference TRBV28 and TRBJ1-6, is DVKVTQSSRYLVKRTGEKVFLECVQDMDHENMFWYRQDPGLGLRLIYFSYDVKMKEKGDIPEGYSVSREKKERFSLILESASTNQTSMYLCASSLPPSPLHFGNGTRLTVT.

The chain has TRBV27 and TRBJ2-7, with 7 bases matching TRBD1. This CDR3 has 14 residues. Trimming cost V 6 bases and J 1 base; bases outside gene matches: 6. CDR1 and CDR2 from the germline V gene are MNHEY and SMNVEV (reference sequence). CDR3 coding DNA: TGTGCCAGCAGCCACCGGGGACAGTCCTACGAGCAGTACTTC. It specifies CASSHRGQSYEQYF.

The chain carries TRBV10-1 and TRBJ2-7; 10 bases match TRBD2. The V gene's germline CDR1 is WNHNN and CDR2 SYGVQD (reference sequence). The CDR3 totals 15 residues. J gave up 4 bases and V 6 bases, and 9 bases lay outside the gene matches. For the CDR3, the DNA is TGCGCCAGCAGCCTAAGCGGGAGGGCCATATACGAGCAGTACTTC. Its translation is CASSLSGRAIYEQYF.

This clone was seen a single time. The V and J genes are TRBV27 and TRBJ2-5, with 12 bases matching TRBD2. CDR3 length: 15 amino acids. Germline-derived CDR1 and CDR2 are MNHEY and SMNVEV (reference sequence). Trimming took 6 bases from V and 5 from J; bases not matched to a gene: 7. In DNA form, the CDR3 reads TGTGCCAGCAGCCTAGCGGGAGGGCCGTTTGAGACCCAGTACTTC. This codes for CASSLAGGPFETQYF.

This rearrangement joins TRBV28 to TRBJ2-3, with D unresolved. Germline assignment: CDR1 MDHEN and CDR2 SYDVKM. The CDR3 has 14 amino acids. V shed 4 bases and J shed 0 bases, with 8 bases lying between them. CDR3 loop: CASSSRSSTDTQYF. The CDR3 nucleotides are TGTGCCAGCAGTTCCAGGTCTAGCACAGATACGCAGTATTTT.

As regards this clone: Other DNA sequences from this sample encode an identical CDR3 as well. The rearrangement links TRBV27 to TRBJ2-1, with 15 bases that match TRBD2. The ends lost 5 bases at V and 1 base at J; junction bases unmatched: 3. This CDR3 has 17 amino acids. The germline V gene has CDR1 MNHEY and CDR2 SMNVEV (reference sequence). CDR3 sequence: CASSIGLAGGSYNEQFF. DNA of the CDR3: TGTGCCAGCAGTATTGGACTAGCGGGAGGGTCCTACAATGAGCAGTTCTTC.

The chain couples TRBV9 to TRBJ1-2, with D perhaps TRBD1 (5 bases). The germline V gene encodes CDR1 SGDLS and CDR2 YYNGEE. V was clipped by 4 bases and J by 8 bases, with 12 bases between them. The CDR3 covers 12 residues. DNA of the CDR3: TGTGCCAGCAGCCCCCGGGACGCAGGCTACACCTTC. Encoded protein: CASSPRDAGYTF. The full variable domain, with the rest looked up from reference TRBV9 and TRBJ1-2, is DSGVTQTPKHLITATGQRVTLRCSPRSGDLSVYWYQQSLDQGLQFLIQYYNGEERAKGNILERFSAQQFPDLHSELNLSSLELGDSALYFCASSPRDAGYTFGSGTRLTVV.

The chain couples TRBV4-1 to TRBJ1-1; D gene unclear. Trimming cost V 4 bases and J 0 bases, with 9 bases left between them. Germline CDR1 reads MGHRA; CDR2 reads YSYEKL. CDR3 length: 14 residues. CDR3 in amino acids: CASSPGILNTEAFF. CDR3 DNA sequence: TGCGCCAGCAGCCCGGGGATACTGAACACTGAAGCTTTCTTT.

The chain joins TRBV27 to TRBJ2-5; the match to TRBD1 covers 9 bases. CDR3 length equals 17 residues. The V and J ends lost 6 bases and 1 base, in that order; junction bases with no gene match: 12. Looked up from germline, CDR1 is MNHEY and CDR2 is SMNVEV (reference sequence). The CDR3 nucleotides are TGTGCCAGCAGGCTTGGGACAGGGCGAGGTCGCCAAGAGACCCAGTACTTC. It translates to CASRLGTGRGRQETQYF.

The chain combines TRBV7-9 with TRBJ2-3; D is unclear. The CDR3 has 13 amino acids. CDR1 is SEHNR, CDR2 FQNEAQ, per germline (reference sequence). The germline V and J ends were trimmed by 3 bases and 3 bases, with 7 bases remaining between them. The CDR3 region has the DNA TGTGCCAGCAGCTTGGCTAGAACAGATACGCAGTATTTT. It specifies CASSLARTDTQYF.

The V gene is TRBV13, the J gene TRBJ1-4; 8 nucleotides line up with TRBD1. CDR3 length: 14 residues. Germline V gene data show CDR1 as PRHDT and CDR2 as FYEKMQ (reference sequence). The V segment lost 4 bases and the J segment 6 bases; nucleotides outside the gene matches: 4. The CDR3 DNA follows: TGTGCCAGCAGCTCGACAGGGGAAGATGAAAAACTGTTTTTT. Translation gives CASSSTGEDEKLFF.

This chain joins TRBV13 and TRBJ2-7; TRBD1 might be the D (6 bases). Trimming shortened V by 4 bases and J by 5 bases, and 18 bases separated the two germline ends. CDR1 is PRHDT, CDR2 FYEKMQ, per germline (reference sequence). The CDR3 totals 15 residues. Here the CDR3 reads CASSSFNRVTDEQYF. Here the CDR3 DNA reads TGTGCCAGCAGCTCTTTTAACAGGGTAACGGACGAGCAGTACTTC.